This T cell receptor beta chain came from a study of beta chain features in type 1 diabetes. Whole-study findings and limits: Resolution of whether HLA type affects TCRB rearrangement was not achieved here. The naive, central memory and Treg TCRB repertoires looked more alike in patients than they did in healthy donors. Possibly, sequencing cDNA over-represented cells that had high TCR expression levels. There were fewer insertions and more deletions at the VDJ junctions of type 1 diabetes patients.

As every portion of the isolated RNA was reverse transcribed, the sequencing read expressed TCRB transcripts. Some clones are missing from TCRdb's copy, which holds only in-frame ones; the method was immunoSEQ multiplex PCR. This sample has under 800,000 clones; around 15% occur once, and the top ten carry about 0.093%. This clone came up a few times. Antigen unknown. The identical CDR3 is also encoded by other nucleotide sequences in the sample. Germline CDR1 and CDR2: KGHSH and LQKENI. Losses at the gene ends were 0 bases for V and 4 bases for J; bases not matched to a gene: 3. The CDR3 runs 14 residues.

The chain is built from TRBV18 and TRBJ2-7; the match to TRBD1 covers 7 bases. Sequences were obtained from naive CD4+ T cells from blood. The receptor comes from a man between 18 and 29 years old in good health. This CDR3 reads CASSPPGRGYEQYF. The CDR3, as DNA: TGTGCCAGCTCACCACCGGGCAGGGGGTACGAGCAGTACTTC.